Listed here are 26 T cell receptor beta chains from one sample, sequenced in a study of T cell responses to AZD1222 COVID-19 vaccine. Data came from immunoSEQ multiplex PCR; TCRdb stores just in-frame clones and leaves some out. The table shows some 69,000 clones, with 80% occurring only once. The specimen was peripheral blood, collected 28 days after the second AZD1222 dose. Receptors originate from an adult who received the AZD1222 COVID-19 vaccine.

This rearrangement joins TRBV5-4 to TRBJ1-1; 9 bases align to TRBD1. This CDR3 is built from 14 residues. Germline CDR1 SGHNT, CDR2 YYREEE (reference sequence). Trimming took 3 bases from V and 2 from J; bases not matched to a gene: 2. The DNA for the CDR3 is TGTGCCAGCAGCTCGACAGGGGGTAACACTGAAGCTTTCTTT. It is translated as CASSSTGGNTEAFF.

The chain couples TRBV6-1 to TRBJ1-2; D may be TRBD1 (6 bases). The length of the CDR3 is 16 residues. Per the germline V gene, CDR1 is MNHNS and CDR2 is SASEGT. The V end was cut by 2 bases, the J end by 4 bases, with 17 bases between. The CDR3 loop reads CASSERTVGKRYGYTF. The CDR3 nucleotides are TGTGCCAGCAGTGAAAGGACAGTGGGTAAGCGCTATGGCTACACCTTC.

The chain has TRBV5-1 and TRBJ2-1; 8 bases are shared with TRBD2. V was clipped by 0 bases and J by 5 bases; unmatched bases: 7. The CDR3 spans 16 residues. CDR1 is SGHRS and CDR2 is YFSETQ in the germline V gene. The CDR3: CASSLGTSRTNNEQFF. As DNA, the CDR3 is TGCGCCAGCAGCTTGGGGACTAGCCGAACTAACAATGAGCAGTTCTTC.

A single count supports this clone. CDR3 bases: TGTGCCAGTAGTATTAGACAGGGGGCTCTTACTGAAGCTTTCTTT. Protein sequence: CASSIRQGALTEAFF. The V call is TRBV19, the J call TRBJ1-1; 10 bases match TRBD1. CDR1 LNHDA and CDR2 SQIVND come from the germline V gene (reference sequence). The V gene end was trimmed by 3 bases and the J gene end by 5 bases; junction bases not matched to a gene: 6. The CDR3 is 15 residues long.

This clone has just a few counts. This chain joins TRBV7-2 and TRBJ2-7; D is unclear. Germline values: CDR1 SGHTA, CDR2 FQGNSA. The length of the CDR3 is 13 residues. Trimming took off 6 bases at V and 1 base at J, with 10 bases between the two ends. CDR3 in DNA: TGTGCCAGCAGTACACAAGGATCCTACGAGCAGTACTTC. The encoded protein is CASSTQGSYEQYF.

In its sample, this clone was seen once. The rearrangement uses TRBV7-9 and TRBJ1-3; D unresolved. The CDR3 has 11 amino acids. From germline, CDR1 is SEHNR and CDR2 FQNEAQ (reference sequence). The ends were cut back, 3 bases at V and 4 bases at J, with 1 base in the middle. CDR3 nucleotide sequence: TGTGCCAGCAGCTTGGGAAACACCATATATTTT. It codes for CASSLGNTIYF.

V usage is TRBV2 and J usage is TRBJ2-3; 11 nucleotides align to TRBD2. CDR3 size: 14 residues. V dropped 7 bases and J dropped 1; count of bases not matched to a gene: 1. In germline, CDR1 is SNHLY, CDR2 FYNNEI. The CDR3 DNA sequence: TGTGCCAGCAAACTAGCGGGGGGCACAGATACGCAGTATTTT. This gives the protein CASKLAGGTDTQYF. Filled out from reference TRBV2 and TRBJ2-3, the complete variable domain reads EPEVTQTPSHQVTQMGQEVILRCVPISNHLYFYWYRQILGQKVEFLVSFYNNEISEKSEIFDDQFSVERPDGSNFTLKIRSTKLEDSAMYFCASKLAGGTDTQYFGPGTRLTVL.

The CDR3 loop reads CASSERTGSDTQYF. In nucleotides, the CDR3 is TGTGCCAGCAGTGAAAGGACAGGGTCTGATACGCAGTATTTT. V is TRBV6-1 and J is TRBJ2-3, with TRBD1 matching over 8 bases. Looked up from germline, CDR1 is MNHNS and CDR2 is SASEGT. V dropped 2 bases and J dropped 6; count of bases not matched to a gene: 4. This CDR3 contains 14 residues.

CDR3 amino acids: CSAGSDTQYF. CDR3 bases: TGCAGCGCAGGATCAGATACGCAGTATTTT. V and J are TRBV29-1 and TRBJ2-3; D gene uncertain. This CDR3 spans 10 amino acids. V shed 7 bases and J shed 4 bases, with 6 bases lying between them. Germline CDR1 and CDR2: SQVTM and ANQGSEA.

This chain's CDR3 is CASSLIRGETQYF. The DNA for the CDR3 is TGTGCCAGCAGTTTAATACGGGGGGAGACCCAGTACTTC. The chain employs TRBV12-3 or TRBV12-4 and TRBJ2-5, with a possible D match to TRBD2 (6 bases). V gave up 2 bases and J gave up 5 bases, with 9 bases separating them. The CDR3 covers 13 residues.

The genes are TRBV6-5 and TRBJ1-6; a weak D match, TRBD1 (5 bases). V lost 0 bases, J lost 9 bases, and 15 bases lay in between. This CDR3 is built from 16 residues. Germline V gene sequence: CDR1 MNHEY, CDR2 SVGAGI. The CDR3 nucleotides read TGTGCCAGCAGTTACTCCGGGGACCCCACATCTTCACCCCTCCACTTT. Its translation: CASSYSGDPTSSPLHF.

The gene calls are TRBV3-1 (or the pseudogene TRBV3-2) and TRBJ2-2; 12 nucleotides align to TRBD2. The germline V gene has CDR1 LGHDT and CDR2 YNNKEL (reference sequence). The CDR3 spans 21 residues. V lost 3 bases, J lost 3 bases, and 17 bases stayed unmatched. The CDR3 reads CASSQGAGLAGGLGYTGELFF. DNA of the CDR3: TGTGCCAGCAGCCAGGGCGCAGGGCTAGCGGGGGGGCTCGGCTACACCGGGGAGCTGTTTTTT.

This chain's CDR3 is CASSPEGPDTQYF. CDR3 nucleotides: TGTGCCAGCTCGCCTGAAGGGCCAGATACGCAGTATTTT. V gene TRBV18 combines with J gene TRBJ2-3; D is ambiguous. V dropped 6 bases and J dropped 4 bases, with 11 bases sitting between them. This CDR3 is 13 amino acids long. CDR1 is KGHSH and CDR2 is LQKENI in the germline V gene.

This clone turned up a few times. The chain has TRBV24-1 and TRBJ1-3, with a possible D match to TRBD1 (5 bases). CDR3 length: 19 amino acids. CDR1 and CDR2 (germline): KGHDR, SFDVKD. V lost 7 bases to trimming and J lost 4 bases, with 28 bases between them. The CDR3: CATSGRVRALGTSGNTIYF. CDR3 in DNA: TGTGCCACCAGCGGACGGGTGAGGGCGCTGGGGACTTCAGGAAACACCATATATTTT.

The chain links TRBV12-3 or TRBV12-4 to TRBJ1-5; TRBD1 is a possible D gene (5 bases). The V and J ends lost 2 bases and 7 bases respectively, with 6 bases between them. The CDR3 runs 12 residues. The CDR3 coding sequence is TGTGCCAGCAGTTTAAGGGGACAGCCCCAGCATTTT. Amino acid sequence: CASSLRGQPQHF.

The rearrangement joins TRBV12-3 or TRBV12-4 to TRBJ2-1; no definite D call. The CDR3 consists of 13 residues. V lost 3 bases and J 13 bases, leaving 16 bases between the germline ends. CDR3 nucleotides: TGTGCCAGCAGTTTGGGTCCAACCAAGCGTCAGTTCTTC. As protein: CASSLGPTKRQFF.

This clone was observed once. V and J are TRBV2 and TRBJ1-2; TRBD1 matches 10 bases. The CDR3 is 13 residues long. Germline V gene data show CDR1 as SNHLY and CDR2 as FYNNEI. The trim removed 8 bases at V and 6 bases at J, leaving 6 bases unmatched. CDR3 sequence reads: CASGGTGDDGYTF. The CDR3 DNA reads as TGTGCCAGCGGCGGGACAGGGGACGATGGCTACACCTTC.

The gene calls are TRBV9 and TRBJ2-1, with D uncertain. The CDR3 runs to 12 residues. Trimming removed 3 bases at V and 8 bases at J, with 9 bases between. Germline lookup yields CDR1 SGDLS and CDR2 YYNGEE. CDR3 DNA: TGTGCCAGCAGCGCCCATGACTATGAGCAGTTCTTC. Translated: CASSAHDYEQFF.

The J gene is TRBJ2-2, the V gene TRBV25-1; TRBD1 or TRBD2 may be the D gene (5 bases each). The germline V and J ends were trimmed by 1 base and 3 bases, with 9 bases remaining between them. The germline V gene has CDR1 MGHDK and CDR2 SYGVNS. The CDR3 spans 15 residues. CDR3 amino acids: CASSELGRDTGELFF. The DNA of the CDR3 is TGTGCCAGCAGTGAATTGGGACGTGACACCGGGGAGCTGTTTTTT.

J is TRBJ2-7 and V is TRBV27, with 8 bases aligning to TRBD2. The CDR3 has 15 amino acids. V shed 4 bases, J shed 4 bases, and the junction held 9 bases outside the gene matches. Germline CDR1 is MNHEY and CDR2 is SMNVEV (reference sequence). CDR3 coding DNA: TGTGCCAGCAGTTCGCCGGGGGGGGCTAGTTACGAGCAGTACTTC. This gives the protein CASSSPGGASYEQYF.

This chain links TRBV2 with TRBJ1-4, with a tentative D call TRBD1 (6 bases). Trimming removed 6 bases from V and 4 bases from J, with 12 bases in between. The CDR3 has 14 residues. The germline gives CDR1 SNHLY, CDR2 FYNNEI. The CDR3 nucleotides are TGTGCCAGCAGCTTACAGGGAATTAATGAAAAACTGTTTTTT. Its translation is CASSLQGINEKLFF.

This chain connects TRBV19 to TRBJ2-3, with 7 bases fitting TRBD1. Trimming at V came to 7 bases and at J to 6 bases, leaving 7 bases not matched to a gene. In germline, CDR1 is LNHDA, CDR2 SQIVND (reference sequence). This CDR3 contains 13 residues. In DNA form, the CDR3 reads TGTGCCAGTATTCCCAGGGGGTATGATACGCAGTATTTT. It encodes CASIPRGYDTQYF.

This clone was seen a single time. The chain has TRBV7-9 and TRBJ2-7; D not resolved. The V gene lost 1 base and the J gene lost 2 bases, with 15 bases spanning the gap. The CDR3 totals 16 residues. The germline CDR1 and CDR2 sequences are SEHNR and FQNEAQ (reference sequence). The CDR3: CASSLGYGVAAYEQYF. CDR3 DNA sequence: TGTGCCAGCAGCTTAGGGTATGGGGTAGCCGCCTACGAGCAGTACTTC.

CDR3 in DNA: TGTGCCCGGGGCCATGAGCAGTTCTTC. Amino acids: CARGHEQFF. V and J are TRBV9 and TRBJ2-1, with D perhaps matching TRBD1 or TRBD2 (5 bases each). Trimming cost V 10 bases and J 8 bases, with 7 bases left between them. The CDR3 loop spans 9 amino acids. Germline V gives CDR1 SGDLS, CDR2 YYNGEE.

This clone was recorded once. The chain links TRBV5-1 to TRBJ2-7, with D perhaps matching TRBD1 (6 bases). From germline, CDR1 is SGHRS and CDR2 YFSETQ. V lost 4 bases and J lost 2, with 19 bases in between. The CDR3 consists of 16 residues. CDR3 sequence (DNA): TGCGCCAGCAGCCGAGGGGGTGGGGATGAGGCCTACGAGCAGTACTTC. Translated, it gives CASSRGGGDEAYEQYF.

CDR3 loop: CASSAGANTEAFF. The CDR3, as DNA: TGTGCCAGCAGCGCAGGCGCGAACACTGAAGCTTTCTTT. The J gene is TRBJ1-1, the V gene TRBV11-2, with unresolved D. Trimming took off 5 bases at V and 1 base at J, with 8 bases between the two ends. This CDR3 region has 13 residues. CDR1 SGHAT and CDR2 FQNNGV come from the germline V gene.